This T cell receptor beta chain was retrieved from a study of blood T cell repertoires in COVID-19. Overall study context: Whether acute or convalescent, the COVID-19 samples came from the United States, Italy and Spain.

V was trimmed by 6 bases and J by 0 bases, leaving 8 bases between them. Germline V gives CDR1 MNHEY, CDR2 SVGAGI. CDR3 length: 13 amino acids. Under the authors' procedure: The assay estimated nucleated cells by amplifying reference gene primers. Sequencing was performed with immunoSEQ multiplex PCR; in TCRdb, only in-frame clones are kept and a portion is missing. V, J and clone size are those of that table, while D and trimming were read from the DNA. The data hold roughly 100,000 clones, with 84% observed a single time. The chain employs TRBV6-5 and TRBJ1-2; D ambiguous. The source material was peripheral blood. The sequence was obtained from a man aged 35 to 55 with active or convalescent COVID-19. Written as DNA, the CDR3 is TGTGCCAGCAGAACAGACGCTAACTATGGCTACACCTTC. Amino acids: CASRTDANYGYTF.